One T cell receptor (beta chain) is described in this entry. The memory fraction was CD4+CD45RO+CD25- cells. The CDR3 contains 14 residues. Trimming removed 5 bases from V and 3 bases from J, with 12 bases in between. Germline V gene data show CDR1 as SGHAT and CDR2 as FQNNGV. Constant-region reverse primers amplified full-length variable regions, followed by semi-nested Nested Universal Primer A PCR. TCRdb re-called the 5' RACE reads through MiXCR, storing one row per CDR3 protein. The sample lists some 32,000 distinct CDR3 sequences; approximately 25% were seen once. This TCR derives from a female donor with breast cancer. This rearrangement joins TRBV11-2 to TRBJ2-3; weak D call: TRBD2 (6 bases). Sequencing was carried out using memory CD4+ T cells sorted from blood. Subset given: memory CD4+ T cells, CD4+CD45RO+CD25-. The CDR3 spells CASSVWDSTDTQYF. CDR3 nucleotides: TGTGCCAGCAGCGTATGGGACTCAACAGATACGCAGTATTTT.